This is a list of T cell receptor beta chains from one sample in a study of blood T cell repertoires in COVID-19. Only in-frame clones appear in the TCRdb table, and some are missing; sequencing was by immunoSEQ multiplex PCR. The data hold 150,000 to 200,000 clones, with approximately 83% observed a single time. Sequencing input: PBMCs or T cells enriched from blood (not recorded which). The receptors stem from a woman aged 55-70 years who had recovered from COVID-19. The CDR3 runs from the conserved cysteine through the conserved F or W. The D gene is left open where the match is weak. Clone size appears in some rows only: once, few, many, or a class for an expanded clone.

size	V	J	D	DNA	CDR3
.	TRBV28	TRBJ1-2	TRBD1	TGTGCCAGCAGTACCAGACAGGGAAGGCCTTGGTATGGCTACACCTTC	CASSTRQGRPWYGYTF
.	TRBV4-1	TRBJ2-6	TRBD1	TGCGCCAGCAGCCAGGGACAGGGGACTGGGGCCAACGTCCTGACTTTC	CASSQGQGTGANVLTF
.	TRBV3-1/TRBV3-2	TRBJ1-2	.	TGTGCCAGCAGCCTATCTAGTGTCGGACAGCATGGCTACACCTTC	CASSLSSVGQHGYTF
.	TRBV5-1	TRBJ1-6	.	TGCGCCAGCAGCCCGGGTGGTGGGAATTCACCCCTCCACTTT	CASSPGGGNSPLHF
few	TRBV2	TRBJ2-2	.	TGTGCCAGCACCCTCGGGACTGGTTTCACCGGGGAGCTGTTTTTT	CASTLGTGFTGELFF
.	TRBV6-5	TRBJ1-1	TRBD1	TGTGCCAGCAGCCGACAGGGGGGTACTGAAGCTTTCTTT	CASSRQGGTEAFF
.	TRBV18	TRBJ2-1	.	TGTGCCAGCTCACCAGGGCAGGGTTTCATTGAGCAGTTCTTC	CASSPGQGFIEQFF
.	TRBV18	TRBJ2-7	TRBD1	TGTGCCAGCTCGTCACAGGGGGCCGAGCAGTACTTC	CASSSQGAEQYF
.	TRBV11-3	TRBJ2-2	.	TGTGCCAGCAGCTTAAGGGGCCGGCAGCTGTTTTTT	CASSLRGRQLFF
.	TRBV20-1	TRBJ1-1	TRBD1	TGCAGTGCAGGACAGGGGGAAGAAGCTTTCTTT	CSAGQGEEAFF
.	TRBV11-3	TRBJ2-1	TRBD2	TGTGCCAGCAGCTCGACTAGCGGGAGCTCCTACAATGAGCAGTTCTTC	CASSSTSGSSYNEQFF
.	TRBV19	TRBJ2-2	.	TGTGCCAGTAGCCCTTTGAGGCCCCGGGAGCTGTTTTTT	CASSPLRPRELFF
.	TRBV7-6	TRBJ1-1	.	TGTGCCAGCAGCCCGAAACAGGGAGTGAACACTGAAGCTTTCTTT	CASSPKQGVNTEAFF
once	TRBV24-1	TRBJ2-4	.	TGTGCCACCAGTGATTACTACCTAGCCAAAAACATTCAGTACTTC	CATSDYYLAKNIQYF
.	TRBV21-1	TRBJ1-2	.	TGTGCCAGCAGCGCTCCCCATGCCCACAGCTATGGCTACACCTTC	CASSAPHAHSYGYTF
.	TRBV28	TRBJ2-5	.	TGTGCCAGCAGTTTAGGGGCCCCCGGGGAGACCCAGTACTTC	CASSLGAPGETQYF
.	TRBV7-2	TRBJ2-1	TRBD2	TGTGCCAGCAGTTGGGGGGGAGGTGAGCAGTTCTTC	CASSWGGGEQFF
.	TRBV5-6	TRBJ2-3	TRBD2	TGTGCCAGCAGCTCGAGGACTAGAGGGGATACGCAGTATTTT	CASSSRTRGDTQYF